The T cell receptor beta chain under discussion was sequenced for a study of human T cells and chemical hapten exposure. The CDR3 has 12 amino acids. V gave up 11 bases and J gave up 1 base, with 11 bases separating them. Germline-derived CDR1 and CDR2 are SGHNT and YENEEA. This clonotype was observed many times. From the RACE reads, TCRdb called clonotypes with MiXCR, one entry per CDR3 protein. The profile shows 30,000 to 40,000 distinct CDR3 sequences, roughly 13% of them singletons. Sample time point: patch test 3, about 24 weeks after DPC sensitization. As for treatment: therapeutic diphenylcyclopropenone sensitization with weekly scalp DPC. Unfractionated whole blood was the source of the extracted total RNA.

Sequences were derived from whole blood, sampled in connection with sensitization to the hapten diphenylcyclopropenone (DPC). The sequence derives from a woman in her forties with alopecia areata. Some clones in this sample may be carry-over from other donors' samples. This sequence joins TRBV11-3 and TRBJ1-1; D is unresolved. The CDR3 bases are TGTGCCCCACGAGGCCGGAACACTGAAGCTTTCTTT. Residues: CAPRGRNTEAFF.